This T cell receptor beta chain appears in the sequencing data of a study of T cells expressing NK-cell markers. Study-level background: Most of the eight sequenced donors tested HCMV-seropositive; one tested seronegative. Study outcomes and limitations: In about 6 donors, dominant NKG2C+ clonotypes were about 1.0-7.5% of CD8+ T cells.

A 5'RACE template switching approach incorporating UMIs was used to make TCR beta cDNA. TCRdb re-called the 5' RACE reads and shows each CDR3 protein once, DNA omitted. This repertoire includes some 280,000 distinct CDR3 sequences. The CDR3 length is 14 residues. Germline CDR1 and CDR2: SQVTM and ANQGSEA. To note about this clonotype: No antigen is known for it.

The rearrangement links TRBV29-1 to TRBJ2-1; the D call from TCRdb, TRBD2, cannot be confirmed without DNA. Sequenced input: blood T cells: a sorted CD56 or NKG2C T cell subset, CD4+ or CD8+ T cells, or bulk PBMC T cells (not recorded which). The origin of this receptor is a man younger than 30 in good health. The CDR3 protein is CSGGRALSYNEQFF.